Listed below are T cell receptor beta chains from one sample, sequenced in a study of identical twins. In TCRdb, the 5' RACE reads were re-called with MiXCR into one record per CDR3 protein. The repertoire holds over 200,000 distinct CDR3 sequences, with under 12% as singletons. The sample taken for sequencing was memory T cells sorted from blood. These TCRs come from a man aged 45-65 years in good health. Both conserved end residues are part of each CDR3.

J	V	CDR3
TRBJ1-2	TRBV12-3/TRBV12-4	CASTGGAYGYTF
TRBJ1-2	TRBV7-6	CASSLGDPGRGYTF
TRBJ2-6	TRBV2	CASSAPSVGWANVLTF
TRBJ1-1	TRBV6-5	CASSYRGAEAFF
TRBJ2-1	TRBV10-3	CAISGTSGNNEQFF
TRBJ2-2	TRBV4-3	CASSPGGLVLRRNTGELFF
TRBJ2-5	TRBV4-3	CASSQQGLQETQYF
TRBJ2-1	TRBV11-1	CASTPGSWDEQFF
TRBJ2-5	TRBV2	CASSGDRARETQYF
TRBJ2-5	TRBV7-2	CASSPRAGTGPETQYF
TRBJ2-7	TRBV5-1	CASSSGQGIEQYF
TRBJ2-5	TRBV7-9	CASSSGLAGDKKETQYF
TRBJ2-3	TRBV20-1	CSASVATSTDTQYF
TRBJ2-7	TRBV6-2/TRBV6-3	CASSYSAPGIYEQYF
TRBJ2-1	TRBV20-1	CSGTSGGPEQFF